This T cell receptor beta chain was sequenced for a study of CXCR3-negative and CXCR3-positive naive CD8 T cells. Study-wide findings and caveats: CXCR3-positive naive cells had more hydrophobic TRB CDR3s than CXCR3-negative naive cells. Both naive subsets, CXCR3-negative and CXCR3-positive, displayed similar TRBV-TRBJ usage, unlike memory cells. Both of the naive subsets showed about the same high diversity, but memory CD8+ cells had much less.

Naive CD8+ T cells carried a CD45RO-CCR7+CD27+CD95- phenotype. Carrying UMI labels, the TRB cDNA libraries were prepared through 5' RACE. TCRdb reprocessed the 5' RACE reads and reports one entry per CDR3 protein, with no DNA. Its listing shows thousands of distinct CDR3 sequences. By frequency, this clonotype is medium-sized. The antigen remains undetermined. The CDR3 contains 15 residues. Germline V gene lookup returns CDR1 MNHEY and CDR2 SMNVEV (reference sequence). The chain is built from TRBV27 and TRBJ2-7; TCRdb designates TRBD2, a call that cannot be tested without DNA. The material sequenced was naive CXCR3+ CD8+ T cells from blood. Subset indicated: CD45RO-CCR7+CD27+CD95- naive CD8+ T cells expressing CXCR3 (TNR3+). This TCR came from a human donor in good health. Some clones in this sample may be carry-over from other donors' samples. The CDR3 loop is CASSPTNRAPYEQYF.